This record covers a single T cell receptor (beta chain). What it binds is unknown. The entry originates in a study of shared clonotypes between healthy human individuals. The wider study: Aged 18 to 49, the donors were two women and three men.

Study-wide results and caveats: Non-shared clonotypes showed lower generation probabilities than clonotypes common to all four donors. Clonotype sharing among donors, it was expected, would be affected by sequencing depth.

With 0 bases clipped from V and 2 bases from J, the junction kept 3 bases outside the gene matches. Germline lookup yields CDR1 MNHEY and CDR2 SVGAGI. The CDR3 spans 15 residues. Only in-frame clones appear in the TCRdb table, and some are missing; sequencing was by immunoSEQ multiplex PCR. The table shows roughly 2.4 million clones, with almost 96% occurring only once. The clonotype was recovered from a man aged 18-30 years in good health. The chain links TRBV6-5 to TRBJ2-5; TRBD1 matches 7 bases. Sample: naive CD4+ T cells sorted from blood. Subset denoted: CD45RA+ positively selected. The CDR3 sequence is CASSYSQGVQETQYF. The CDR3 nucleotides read TGTGCCAGCAGTTACTCGCAGGGGGTTCAAGAGACCCAGTACTTC.